This note documents a single T cell receptor beta chain sequence. Its antigen remains unidentified. An end of the junction differs from the germline gene, which may be a read error. These data originate in a study of blood T cell repertoires in COVID-19 (dated by TCRdb to 2020 to 2021). Turning to the overall study: Samples covering the acute and convalescent phases of COVID-19 were provided by collaborators in the United States, Italy and Spain. The prospective study material was composed of cDNA or gDNA derived from T cells, B-cell-depleted T cells, or PBMCs. Subjects who had been exposed to COVID-19, were actively infected with it, or had recovered from it provided the deeply sampled blood TCRbeta repertoires that made up the dataset. The repertoires were made available in a free public database intended to serve as a resource for research on the immune response to SARS-CoV-2. Samples were obtained from the ongoing ImmuneRACE study (first 160 participants) and from 950 to 1,500 subjects provided by 6 global collaborators. A de-identified subject ID, COVID-19 status, age in years and sex were almost always included in the sample metadata. Where available, HLA class I and class II types were obtained from metadata supplied by the sample provider rather than from assay-based typing. Results and caveats for the whole study, not just this receptor: How much clinical and demographic metadata was included differed by source and by participant, and the metadata was provided uncurated.

TCRbeta CDR3 regions were amplified from genomic DNA by means of the immunoSEQ Assay, a bias-controlled multiplex PCR. As for the authors' bioinformatics: The number of nucleated cells in each sample was estimated from the amplification of reference gene primers within the assay. Sequence reads were collapsed and filtered to measure the absolute abundance of every unique TCRbeta CDR3 rearrangement. Productive Simpson clonality was computed per sample as the square root of Simpson's diversity index over productive rearrangements. TCRdb stores this immuneACCESS table with in-frame sequences only. Part of the clones is absent; in the studies checked, under half of the shortfall reflects unresolved V genes, and no reason is known for the rest. Clone size and V and J calls were adopted from that table, with D and trimming inferred from the DNA. For this sample the table gives 200,000 to 250,000 clones, of which approximately 80% were detected only once. The top ten hold 5.1% of the sample.

The CDR3 contains 15 residues, cysteine and phenylalanine counted. Kept here is only the CDR3 DNA, which spans 45 bases and is read in frame from base 1. Per the germline V gene (reference sequence), SGHNT is the CDR1 and YYREEE is the CDR2. Another Seattle source contributed samples from volunteer blood donors who had recovered from COVID-19. Whole blood was collected in K2EDTA tubes by collaborating institutions according to the institutions' own protocols. For TCRbeta analysis, collaborators shipped samples as frozen whole blood, isolated PBMCs, or DNA extracted from either of those sample types.

Sequencing was performed on peripheral blood. This TCR was sampled from a woman aged 60-75 years who had recovered from COVID-19. The chain is assembled from TRBV5-4 and TRBJ2-1; TRBD2 lines up with 7 middle nucleotides. The base sequence is TGTGCCAGCAGCTTGGCAGCGGGGACCTATAATGAGCAGTTCTTC. This translates into CASSLAAGTYNEQFF.